The clone carrying this T cell receptor beta chain was observed a handful of times. The antigen remains unidentified. These data are taken from a study of CD8+ T cells in alopecia areata. Study findings and constraints: Possibly because of HLA-related factors, TCR sharing was less clear across patients than in mice. Scalp repertoires also include resident alphabeta T cells from normal skin. Affected scalp, especially in alopecia totalis/universalis, had a higher clonality than normal scalp did.

V lost 3 bases, J lost 4 bases, and 8 bases lay in between. The CDR3 extends over 14 amino acids. Germline loops: CDR1 SGHDT, CDR2 YYEEEE. Sequencing templates came from extracted RNA that was reverse transcribed into cDNA. Clones were read by immunoSEQ multiplex PCR, and TCRdb kept only the in-frame ones, dropping some. The data contain roughly 100,000 clones, around 50% of them singletons. Investigators sorted PBMCs to obtain both CD4+ and CD8+ T cells. V and J are TRBV5-6 and TRBJ2-6; D gene ambiguous. The source material was CD4+ T cells sorted from blood. This TCR came from a human donor in good health. This CDR3 reads CASSYVYGANVLTF. CDR3 coding DNA: TGTGCCAGCAGCTACGTCTACGGGGCCAACGTCCTGACTTTC.